This TCR beta chain was documented in a study of control samples from healthy donors and cancer patients (dated by TCRdb to 2018 to 2020). Libraries were prepared through the immunoSEQ multiplex PCR assay. TCRdb obtained this table from immuneACCESS and retained in-frame rearrangements with V and J assigned. These tables miss some clones; where compared with another copy, unresolved V genes account for less than half of the shortfall, and the remainder is unexplained. For this sample there are 130,000 or so clones; 75% to 95% appear just once. The ten largest account for 5.5% to 7.5% of the sample. Of note for this clone: Its antigen remains unidentified. The sample holds no much larger clone one base away, and base qualities are not on file.

V is reduced by 3 bases and J by 4 bases, leaving a spacing of 21 bases between them. Measured from the cysteine to the phenylalanine, the CDR3 is 18 residues long. Of the read, only the CDR3 DNA is kept; its 54 bases are in frame from base 1. Sequences SEHNR (CDR1) and FQNEAQ (CDR2) are obtained from the germline V gene (reference sequence). Sequencing used blood. This clonotype was obtained from a man aged 18 to 35 in good health. The sequence joins TRBV7-9 to TRBJ2-2; TRBD1 is perhaps the D gene, given 5 matching bases. The CDR3 reads CASSFRQHIQAGTGELFF. The nucleotide sequence is TGTGCCAGCAGCTTCAGACAGCATATCCAGGCCGGCACCGGGGAGCTGTTTTTT.